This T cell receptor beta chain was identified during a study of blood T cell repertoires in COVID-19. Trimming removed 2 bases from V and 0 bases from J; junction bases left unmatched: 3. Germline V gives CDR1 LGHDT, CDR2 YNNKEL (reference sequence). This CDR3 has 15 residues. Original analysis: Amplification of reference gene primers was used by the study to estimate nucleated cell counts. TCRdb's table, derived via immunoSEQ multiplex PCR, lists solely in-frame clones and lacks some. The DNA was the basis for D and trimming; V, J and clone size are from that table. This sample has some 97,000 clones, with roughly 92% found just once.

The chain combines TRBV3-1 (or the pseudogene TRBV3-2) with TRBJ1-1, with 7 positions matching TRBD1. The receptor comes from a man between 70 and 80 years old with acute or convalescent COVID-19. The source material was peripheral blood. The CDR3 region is CASSQRGQLNTEAFF. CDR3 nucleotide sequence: TGTGCCAGCAGCCAACGGGGACAGTTGAACACTGAAGCTTTCTTT.